A single sample is the source of the 17 T cell receptor beta chains below, sequenced in a study of blood T cells in healthy people across ages. Together with a sample-barcoded 5' primer, a J-beta primer mix was included in a second PCR lasting roughly 6 to 12 cycles. TCRdb called the 5' RACE reads again in MiXCR, with one record for every CDR3 protein. The repertoire holds some 900,000 distinct CDR3 sequences, with under 35% as singletons. Sample: blood. The receptors were gathered from a woman over 75 in good health.

The sample holds many counts of this clonotype. This chain connects TRBV10-3 to TRBJ1-1; no clear D gene. The V and J ends lost 6 bases and 1 base respectively, with 15 bases between them. This CDR3 is built from 15 residues. Germline CDR1 reads ENHRY; CDR2 reads SYGVKD. CDR3 coding DNA: TGTGCCATCAGGGCCGGAGAGGAAAGGAACACTGAAGCTTTCTTT. Its translation is CAIRAGEERNTEAFF.

This clonotype is a singleton in its sample. The rearrangement links TRBV11-2 to TRBJ2-2, with TRBD2 matching 8 bases. The CDR3 runs to 16 residues. Germline trimming cut 5 bases from V and 6 bases from J; bases unmatched to any gene: 11. Germline V lookup: CDR1 SGHAT, CDR2 FQNNGV. CDR3 region: CASSPLLAGGPGELFF. In DNA form, the CDR3 reads TGTGCCAGCAGCCCGTTACTTGCGGGGGGCCCCGGGGAGCTGTTTTTT.

This clonotype was picked up many times. V and J are TRBV7-9 and TRBJ2-3; the match to TRBD1 covers 7 bases. V shed 5 bases, J shed 0 bases, and the junction held 14 bases outside the gene matches. CDR1 is SEHNR and CDR2 is FQNEAQ in the germline V gene (reference sequence). This CDR3 region has 18 residues. This chain's CDR3 is CASSPGQASGLSTDTQYF. The CDR3 DNA is TGTGCCAGCAGCCCTGGACAGGCTAGTGGTTTGAGCACAGATACGCAGTATTTT.

The sample holds a few counts of this clonotype. The chain has TRBV7-2 and TRBJ1-1; the match to TRBD1 covers 7 bases. V lost 4 bases to trimming and J lost 0 bases; unmatched junction nucleotides: 17. Germline-derived CDR1 and CDR2 are SGHTA and FQGNSA. This CDR3 is built from 19 residues. The chain's CDR3 is CASSSDKSKTGPMNTEAFF. Written as DNA, the CDR3 is TGTGCCAGCAGCTCGGATAAGAGCAAGACAGGGCCCATGAACACTGAAGCTTTCTTT.

Concerning this clonotype: It may be a read error: a sequence one base away is much more abundant. The chain couples TRBV20-1 to TRBJ2-1, with 7 positions matching TRBD2. Germline trimming cut 4 bases from V and 15 bases from J; bases unmatched to any gene: 9. CDR3 size: 11 residues. Per the germline V gene, CDR1 is DFQATT and CDR2 is SNEGSKA (reference sequence). In nucleotides, the CDR3 is TGCAGTGCTACGGGACGAGCGGGGCCGTTCTTC. It specifies CSATGRAGPFF.

This clonotype was seen a handful of times. In DNA, the CDR3 is TGTGCCAGCAGGAAAGGACAGGGGAATCAGCCCCAGCATTTT. As protein: CASRKGQGNQPQHF. The rearrangement joins TRBV6-2 or TRBV6-3 to TRBJ1-5, with 9 bases lining up with TRBD1. The CDR3 is made up of 14 amino acids. The V gene end was trimmed by 6 bases and the J gene end by 4 bases; junction bases not matched to a gene: 4. The germline CDR1 and CDR2 sequences are MNHEY and SVGEGT.

This clonotype was picked up a small number of times. One end of the junction does not line up with germline, which may come from a read error. The chain carries TRBV6-1 and TRBJ1-1; 7 bases are a match to TRBD1. This CDR3 comprises 13 residues. CDR1 and CDR2 from the germline V gene are MNHNS and SASEGT. For the CDR3, the DNA is TGTGCCAGCAGGGAAGGACAGGACACTGAAGCTTTCTTT. Its protein is CASREGQDTEAFF.

This clonotype was counted many times. This sequence joins TRBV15 and TRBJ1-2; 10 nucleotides match TRBD1. Germline values: CDR1 LNHNV, CDR2 YYDKDF (reference sequence). V was clipped by 0 bases and J by 5 bases; unmatched bases: 15. The CDR3 runs to 19 residues. CDR3 sequence: CATSRDLTSSWTGGYGYTF. The CDR3 bases are TGTGCCACCAGCAGAGATCTTACCTCGTCATGGACAGGGGGATATGGCTACACCTTC.

This clonotype was detected many times. This rearrangement joins TRBV27 to TRBJ1-6; 7 positions agree with TRBD1. CDR1 MNHEY and CDR2 SMNVEV come from the germline V gene (reference sequence). V shed 3 bases and J 4 bases; nucleotides not matched to a gene: 0. This CDR3 spans 14 amino acids. The CDR3 region has the DNA TGTGCCAGCAGTTTGACAGGGTATAATTCACCCCTCCACTTT. This sequence encodes CASSLTGYNSPLHF.

Turning to this clonotype: Compared with germline, one end of the junction differs, possibly owing to a read error. The chain is built from TRBV6-1 and TRBJ2-1, with unresolved D. The CDR3 is 15 amino acids. The V gene's germline CDR1 is MNHNS and CDR2 SASEGT. As DNA, the CDR3 is TGTGCCAGCAGTGAAGGGTCGAGCTCCTGCAATGAGCAGTTCTTC. Translated, it gives CASSEGSSSCNEQFF.

The chain carries TRBV12-3 or TRBV12-4 and TRBJ1-5, with 9 bases that match TRBD1. V gave up 11 bases and J gave up 5 bases; unmatched junction bases: 10. The length of the CDR3 is 14 residues. The CDR3 region is CAGSLRQGDQPQHF. The CDR3 region has the DNA TGTGCCGGTAGTTTAAGACAGGGGGATCAGCCCCAGCATTTT.

This clonotype showed up just a few times. The J gene is TRBJ1-3, the V gene TRBV18, with D possibly TRBD1 on 6 matching bases. Germline CDR1 and CDR2: KGHSH and LQKENI. The CDR3 totals 16 residues. The V gene lost 3 bases and the J gene lost 3 bases, with 15 bases spanning the gap. CDR3 sequence reads: CASSPSTGQIGNTIYF. The CDR3 DNA follows: TGTGCCAGCTCACCGTCGACAGGACAAATTGGAAACACCATATATTTT.

The chain employs TRBV2 and TRBJ1-5, with a possible D match to TRBD1 (6 bases). This CDR3 has 12 residues. From germline, CDR1 is SNHLY and CDR2 FYNNEI. V dropped 5 bases and J dropped 6 bases, with 8 bases sitting between them. The CDR3 sequence is CASSLDSQPQHF. As DNA, the CDR3 is TGTGCCAGCAGTTTGGACAGTCAGCCCCAGCATTTT.

This clonotype was counted many times. The rearrangement links TRBV15 to TRBJ1-1, with 7 bases aligning to TRBD1. Trimming removed 3 bases from V and 4 bases from J; junction bases left unmatched: 5. Germline values: CDR1 LNHNV, CDR2 YYDKDF (reference sequence). The CDR3 consists of 14 residues. Here the CDR3 reads CATSSRPGGTEAFF. The CDR3 bases are TGTGCCACCAGCAGCCGCCCAGGGGGCACTGAAGCTTTCTTT.

J is TRBJ1-1 and V is TRBV20-1; 9 bases are a match to TRBD1. V trimming: 5 bases; J trimming: 1 base; junction bases outside the gene matches: 8. There are 15 residues in the CDR3. Germline loops: CDR1 DFQATT, CDR2 SNEGSKA (reference sequence). CDR3 amino acids: CSAPQGAQKNTEAFF. The CDR3 region has the DNA TGCAGTGCTCCACAGGGGGCCCAGAAGAACACTGAAGCTTTCTTT.

The chain carries TRBV21-1 and TRBJ1-1. TRBV21-1 is deemed a pseudogene. The CDR3 is 17 amino acids. CDR3 amino acids: CASSKESIRTVNTEAFF. In nucleotides, the CDR3 is TGTGCCAGCAGCAAAGAAAGTATAAGGACGGTGAACACTGAAGCTTTCTTT.

This clonotype was counted at least ten times. The V gene is TRBV12-3 or TRBV12-4, the J gene TRBJ2-1, with 9 bases that match TRBD1. The CDR3 loop spans 15 amino acids. J was trimmed by 7 bases and V by 5 bases; bases with no gene match: 9. CDR3 DNA sequence: TGTGCCAGCAGTCTCGGACAGGGGAAGCTGAATGAGCAGTTCTTC. Protein: CASSLGQGKLNEQFF.